This TCR beta chain was recorded in a study of Graves' ophthalmopathy and Graves' hyperthyroidism. Study-wide context: Blood was drawn at initial diagnosis, before any treatment.

As the template, RNA transcripts were used to amplify TCR beta CDR3 regions. HTBI-primed RT-PCR formed the first round, and a multiplex PCR formed the second. In TCRdb, the multiplex PCR reads were re-called with MiXCR into one record per CDR3 protein. The table includes fewer than 350,000 distinct CDR3 sequences, 15% to 20% detected once. Germline V lookup: CDR1 SQVTM, CDR2 ANQGSEA. V lost 7 bases, J lost 4 bases, and 17 bases lay in between. There are 13 residues in the CDR3. Specimen: peripheral blood. The TCR was taken from an adult man with Graves' ophthalmopathy. The rearrangement joins TRBV29-1 to TRBJ2-7; D remains unclear. Written as DNA, the CDR3 is TGCAGCGCTCCGGGTTTCGCCGATTACGAGCAGTACTTC. It translates to CSAPGFADYEQYF.